The following is a T cell receptor beta chain sequence with its context. Antigen unknown. With autoimmune disease history or systemic immunosuppression, patients were excluded. This sample was taken from a study of OX40 agonist ivuxolimab in advanced cancers. The overall study: Subjects had a mean age of 60 years, with a range of 23 to 79; less than 90% were male. Partial responses were observed in three patients, of whom one had hepatocellular carcinoma and two had cutaneous melanoma.

Study results and caveats: Those patients achieving a partial response at 0.1-3.0 mg/kg showed among the lowest clonal expansion.

Sequenced by immunoSEQ multiplex PCR; TCRdb stores in-frame clones only, minus some. The data contain about 73,000 clones, just under 90% of them singletons. J lost 5 bases, V lost 2 bases, and 4 bases had no gene match. Germline V gene data show CDR1 as SGHRS and CDR2 as YFSETQ. This CDR3 has 14 residues. The sequences come from CD4+ or CD8+ T cells sorted from blood, collected in a trial of the OX40 agonist ivuxolimab. The chain has TRBV5-1 and TRBJ1-1; 9 bases agree with TRBD1. The source is an adult with an advanced solid tumor such as melanoma, head and neck, liver or kidney cancer. The CDR3 region is CASSFFGQGTEAFF. The CDR3 bases are TGCGCCAGCAGCTTTTTTGGACAGGGGACTGAAGCTTTCTTT.